The present entry profiles one TCR beta chain with its context. Its antigen is still unknown. A modified ARM-PCR protocol with three rounds of nested PCR amplified TCRbeta. TCRdb redid the calling of the multiplex PCR reads with MiXCR, one entry per CDR3 protein. Of tens of thousands of distinct CDR3 sequences listed, about 61% are singletons. CDR3 length equals 13 residues. The ends lost 3 bases at V and 5 bases at J; junction bases unmatched: 0. Germline CDR1 reads MDHEN; CDR2 reads SYDVKM. These data are taken from a study of tumor and adjacent non-tumor tissue in lung cancer. The wider study: The cohort had about 12 adenocarcinoma, 2 squamous cell and 1 small cell patients. Some 4.2 million productive TCRbeta reads were obtained per sample on average.

Study outcomes and limitations: Tumor tissue had significantly higher TCR diversity than normal lung. Normal lung showed higher cumulative top 100 clone frequency than tumor.

RNA was extracted from bulk tissue without any cell sorting. Distant lung tissue was collected more than 3 cm away from the tumor edge. The sample comprised distant non-tumor lung tissue. The chain couples TRBV28 to TRBJ2-1; TRBD1 matches 8 bases. This clonotype was sampled from a man in his sixties or seventies with non-small cell lung cancer. Here the CDR3 reads CASSLTGDNEQFF. CDR3 nucleotides: TGTGCCAGCAGTTTGACAGGGGACAATGAGCAGTTCTTC.